Listed below are T cell receptor beta chains from one sample, sequenced in a study of T cells in Graves' hyperthyroidism and ophthalmopathy. TCRdb reanalysed the multiplex PCR reads using MiXCR and keeps one entry per CDR3 protein. In the table there are 360,000 or so distinct CDR3 sequences, around 18% of which are singletons. Sequenced material: blood. The source is a woman aged 35 to 49 with Graves' ophthalmopathy. Both conserved end residues are part of each CDR3. Expanded clones are given a class, and other clones once, few, many or no size at all.

abundance | j_gene | v_gene | CDR3aa
many | TRBJ2-1 | TRBV27 | CASSYQARDEQFF
many | TRBJ1-5 | TRBV6-5 | CASSYDGLNSNQPQHF
many | TRBJ2-7 | TRBV12-3/TRBV12-4 | CASRPPDTYEQYF
many | TRBJ1-1 | TRBV11-1 | CASSLRVQHEAFF
many | TRBJ2-6 | TRBV10-3 | CAISDNSGANVLTF
once | TRBJ2-2 | TRBV30 | CAWSVQRELFF
many | TRBJ1-3 | TRBV28 | CASRHSDRDGNTIYF
once | TRBJ2-5 | TRBV20-1 | CSGRSPVQETQYF
- | TRBJ2-7 | TRBV12-3/TRBV12-4 | CASILRGNEQYF
many | TRBJ1-6 | TRBV2 | CASRELLGSDSPLHF